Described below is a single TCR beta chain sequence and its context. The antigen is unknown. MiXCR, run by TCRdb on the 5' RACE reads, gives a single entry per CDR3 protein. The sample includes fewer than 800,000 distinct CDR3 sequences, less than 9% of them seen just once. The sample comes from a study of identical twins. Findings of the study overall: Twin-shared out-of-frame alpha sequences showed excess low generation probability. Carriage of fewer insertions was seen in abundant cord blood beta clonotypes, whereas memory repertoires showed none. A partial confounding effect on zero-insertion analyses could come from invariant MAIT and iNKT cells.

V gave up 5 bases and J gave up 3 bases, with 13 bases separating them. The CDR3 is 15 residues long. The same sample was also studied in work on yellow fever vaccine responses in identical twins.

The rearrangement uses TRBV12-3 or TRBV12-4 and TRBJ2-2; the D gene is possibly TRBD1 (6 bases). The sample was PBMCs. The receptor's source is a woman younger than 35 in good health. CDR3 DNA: TGTGCCAGCAGTCCCCAACAGGGATACACCGGGGAGCTGTTTTTT. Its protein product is CASSPQQGYTGELFF.